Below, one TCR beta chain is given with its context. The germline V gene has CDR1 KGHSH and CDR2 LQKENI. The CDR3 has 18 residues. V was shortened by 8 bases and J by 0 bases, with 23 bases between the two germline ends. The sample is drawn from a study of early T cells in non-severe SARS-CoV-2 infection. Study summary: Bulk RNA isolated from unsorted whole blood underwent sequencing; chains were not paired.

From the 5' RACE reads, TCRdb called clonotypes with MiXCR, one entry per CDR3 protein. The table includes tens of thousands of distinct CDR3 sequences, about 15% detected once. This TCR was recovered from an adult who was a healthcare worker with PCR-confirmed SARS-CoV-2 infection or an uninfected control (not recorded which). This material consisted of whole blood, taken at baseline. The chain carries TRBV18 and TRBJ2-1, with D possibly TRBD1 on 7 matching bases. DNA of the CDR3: TGTGCCAGCCCCCAGGGGGGAGGCTCCAGGGTCTCCTACAATGAGCAGTTCTTC. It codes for CASPQGGGSRVSYNEQFF.